This TCR beta chain comes out of a study of T cell changes during pregnancy in multiple sclerosis. Germline V gene lookup returns CDR1 MNHEY and CDR2 SMNVEV (reference sequence). V lost 2 bases and J lost 1, with 16 bases in between. CDR3 length: 17 amino acids. Only in-frame clones appear in the TCRdb table, and some are missing; sequencing was by immunoSEQ multiplex PCR. The table includes tens of thousands of clones, 85% to 95% detected once. This clonotype originated in a female donor with multiple sclerosis, enrolled in a pregnancy study. This specimen consisted of CD4+ T cells from peripheral blood mononuclear cells, obtained before pregnancy. V usage is TRBV27 and J usage is TRBJ2-3; possibly TRBD2 for D (5 bases). The CDR3 DNA reads TGTGCCAGCAGTTTAGAGCGAACTAGTACGGGCACAGATACGCAGTATTTT. It is translated as CASSLERTSTGTDTQYF.